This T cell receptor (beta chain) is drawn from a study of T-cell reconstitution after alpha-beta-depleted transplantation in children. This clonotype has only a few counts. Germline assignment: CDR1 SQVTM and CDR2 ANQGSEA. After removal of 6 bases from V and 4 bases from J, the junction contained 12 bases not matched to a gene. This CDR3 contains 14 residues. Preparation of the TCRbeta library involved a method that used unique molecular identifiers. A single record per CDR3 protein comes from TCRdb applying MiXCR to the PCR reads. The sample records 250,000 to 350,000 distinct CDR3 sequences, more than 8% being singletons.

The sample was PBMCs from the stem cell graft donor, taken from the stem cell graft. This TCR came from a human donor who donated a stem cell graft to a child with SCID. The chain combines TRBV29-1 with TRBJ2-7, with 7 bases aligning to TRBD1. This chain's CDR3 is CSVSSGTAPYEQYF. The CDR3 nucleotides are TGCAGCGTCAGCTCCGGGACAGCTCCTTACGAGCAGTACTTC.